This T cell receptor beta chain was found in a study of vaccination and CD4 T cells after COVID-19. Stated treatment: approximately 11-day PBMC culture with coronavirus spike peptide pools or control peptides (ViraFEST assay). Note on this clonotype: Its antigen is unidentified.

Scientists ran DNA taken from cultured CD4+ T cells through the Oncomine TCR Beta short-read assay for sequencing. In TCRdb, the PCR reads were re-called with MiXCR into one record per CDR3 protein. The table shows approximately 8,400 distinct CDR3 sequences, with around 61% occurring only once. Source material: CD4+ T cells from blood, cultured in vitro. The receptor was derived from a human donor who had recovered from COVID-19.

In DNA form, the CDR3 reads TGTGCCAGCAGTTTACCGTCTCCCGGGGAAGCTTTCTTT. Amino acids: CASSLPSPGEAFF. The chain employs TRBV28 and TRBJ1-1, with D unresolved. V was cut by 2 bases and J by 8 bases, with 12 bases left in between. There are 13 residues in the CDR3. CDR1 is MDHEN and CDR2 is SYDVKM in the germline V gene.